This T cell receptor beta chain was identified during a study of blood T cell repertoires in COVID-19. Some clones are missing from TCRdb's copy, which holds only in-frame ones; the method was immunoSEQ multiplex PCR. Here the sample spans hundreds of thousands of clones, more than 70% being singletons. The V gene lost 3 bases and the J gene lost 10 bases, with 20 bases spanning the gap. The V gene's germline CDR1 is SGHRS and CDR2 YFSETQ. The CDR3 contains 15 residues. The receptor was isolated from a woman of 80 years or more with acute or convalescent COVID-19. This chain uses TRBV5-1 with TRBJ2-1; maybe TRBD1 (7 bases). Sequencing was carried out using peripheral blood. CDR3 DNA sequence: TGCGCCAGCAGCTGGAGACAGGGAAGGGGAGGAGAGCAGTTCTTC. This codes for CASSWRQGRGGEQFF. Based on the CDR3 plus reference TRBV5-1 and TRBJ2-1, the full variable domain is KAGVTQTPRYLIKTRGQQVTLSCSPISGHRSVSWYQQTPGQGLQFLFEYFSETQRNKGNFPGRFSGRQFSNSRSEMNVSTLELGDSALYLCASSWRQGRGGEQFFGPGTRLTVL.